The sequence of this TCR beta chain was determined in a study of CD8+CD57+ T cells in acquired aplastic anemia. Patients included in sequencing had previously demonstrated CD8+CD57+ cell expansion by flow cytometry. CDR1 and CDR2 (germline): SEHNR, FQNEAQ (reference sequence). CDR3 length equals 14 residues. The TCR beta profiling, which covered VDJ combination and CDR3 sequence, was carried out using genomic DNA as the template. MiXCR was run by TCRdb on the reads, yielding one entry per CDR3 protein. The table lists approximately 250,000 distinct CDR3 sequences, roughly 82% of them singletons. In the case of this clonotype: A junction end diverges from the germline sequence, so it may reflect a read error.

The sequenced sample consisted of sorted CD4+, CD8+, or CD8+CD57+ T cells (not recorded which) from PBMCs. The origin of this receptor is a human donor with aplastic anemia. The gene calls are TRBV7-9 and TRBJ2-5, with 7 bases that match TRBD2. Here the CDR3 reads CASSFRRSGESDEF. The CDR3 DNA reads TGTGCCAGCAGCTTTCGAAGAAGCGGGGAGAGCGATGAGTTC.